Below, 30 T cell receptor beta chains from the same sample are listed, as sequenced in a study of PD-1 blockade in classical Hodgkin lymphoma (TCRdb year 2020). The library was obtained by the immunoSEQ multiplex PCR assay. TCRdb re-hosts the immuneACCESS table, in-frame sequences only. Its copies lack some clones; in the studies checked, an unresolved V gene accounts for under half of them, and the cause for the rest is not known. The sample table contains under 20,000 clones; only one count was recorded for 80% to 95% of them. About 0.53% of the sample is held by the ten biggest clonotypes. This specimen's time point label, interpreted: newly diagnosed, previously untreated cHL patient sample. Using a Miltenyi CD4+ T cell isolation kit, CD4+ T cells were purified from thawed PBMCs through magnetic negative selection. The sequencing input was CD4+ T cells from blood. These receptors were taken from a human donor with classical Hodgkin lymphoma.

The rearrangement links TRBV20-1 to TRBJ2-1; 7 positions match TRBD2. This CDR3 is built from 11 residues. Germline CDR1 DFQATT, CDR2 SNEGSKA (reference sequence). Unmatched junction bases numbered 2, after V lost 3 bases and J lost 9 bases. The CDR3 here is CSARASGEQFF. The CDR3 DNA reads TGCAGTGCTAGGGCTAGCGGTGAGCAGTTCTTC.

This chain uses TRBV5-5 with TRBJ1-1; TRBD1 matches 8 bases. V trimming: 1 base; J trimming: 5 bases; junction bases outside the gene matches: 10. CDR1 is SGHKS, CDR2 YYEKEE, per germline (reference sequence). The CDR3 is made up of 16 amino acids. The CDR3 loop reads CASSLFSGQGGTEAFF. For the CDR3, the DNA is TGTGCCAGCAGCTTGTTCTCCGGACAGGGAGGTACTGAAGCTTTCTTT.

CDR3 DNA: TGTGCCAGCAGCTTGGTAGGGGCCGAGACCCAGTACTTC. It yields the protein CASSLVGAETQYF. The rearrangement uses TRBV5-6 and TRBJ2-5, with D possibly TRBD1 on 5 matching bases. The CDR3 is made up of 13 amino acids. Germline V gene sequence: CDR1 SGHDT, CDR2 YYEEEE. V was clipped by 0 bases and J by 5 bases, with 8 bases between them.

This chain connects TRBV21-1 to TRBJ2-1; the table gives TRBD2 as D, unverified against the DNA. TRBV21-1 is tagged as a pseudogene. There are 20 residues in the CDR3. For the CDR3, the DNA is TGTGCCAGCAGGGAATTTGCGGGGTTGGGACTAGCGGGAGGTTGGGGTGAGCAGTTCTTC. Residues: CASREFAGLGLAGGWGEQFF.

The chain couples TRBV2 to TRBJ1-5; D is perhaps TRBD1 (5 bases). The CDR3 contains 14 residues. The V and J ends lost 5 bases and 2 bases respectively, with 10 bases between them. CDR1 SNHLY and CDR2 FYNNEI come from the germline V gene. In nucleotides, the CDR3 is TGTGCCAGCAGTTCCATGGGGGGCAATCAGCCCCAGCATTTT. Translating gives CASSSMGGNQPQHF.

V is TRBV30 and J is TRBJ1-4; D is unresolved. The CDR3 spans 14 residues. Trimming stripped 0 bases from V and 5 bases from J, with 10 bases between. Germline CDR1 reads GTSNPN; CDR2 reads SVGIG (reference sequence). CDR3 bases: TGTGCCTGGAGTGTACCCGTTCCCAATGAAAAACTGTTTTTT. Protein product: CAWSVPVPNEKLFF. The entire variable domain, with the rest obtained from reference TRBV30 and TRBJ1-4, is as follows: SQTIHQWPATLVQPVGSPLSLECTVEGTSNPNLYWYRQAAGRGLQLLFYSVGIGQISSEVPQNLSASRPQDRQFILSSKKLLLSDSGFYLCAWSVPVPNEKLFFGSGTQLSVL.

In DNA, the CDR3 is TGTGCCAGCAGCCCCGGGACACCGAACGGCTACACCTTC. Its protein product is CASSPGTPNGYTF. The chain employs TRBV7-2 and TRBJ1-2; D is perhaps TRBD1 (6 bases). Trimming cost V 5 bases and J 8 bases, with 15 bases left between them. From germline, CDR1 is SGHTA and CDR2 FQGNSA. The CDR3 is made up of 13 amino acids. The variable domain in full, completed from reference TRBV7-2 and TRBJ1-2, reads GAGVSQSPSNKVTEKGKDVELRCDPISGHTALYWYRQSLGQGLEFLIYFQGNSAPDKSGLPSDRFSAERTGGSVSTLTIQRTQQEDSAVYLCASSPGTPNGYTFGSGTRLTVV.

The chain uses TRBV7-7 and TRBJ2-2; D remains unclear. V was shortened by 5 bases and J by 8 bases, with 12 bases between the two germline ends. In germline, CDR1 is SSHAT, CDR2 FNYEAQ (reference sequence). The CDR3 covers 13 residues. CDR3 protein: CASSPHLGGELFF. In DNA form, the CDR3 reads TGTGCCAGCAGCCCACATTTGGGGGGGGAGCTGTTTTTT.

V is TRBV7-6 and J is TRBJ2-1, with D possibly being TRBD1 (6 bases). V was cut by 6 bases and J by 4 bases, with 16 bases left in between. Germline lookup yields CDR1 SGHVS and CDR2 FNYEAQ. This CDR3 contains 15 residues. The chain's CDR3 is CASSTPRGVYNEQFF. DNA of the CDR3: TGTGCCAGCAGTACCCCCAGGGGTGTTTACAATGAGCAGTTCTTC.

This chain joins TRBV10-3 and TRBJ2-5, with D perhaps TRBD1 (5 bases). Germline V gene sequence: CDR1 ENHRY, CDR2 SYGVKD. Trimming took 7 bases from V and 3 from J, leaving 12 bases between them. The CDR3 contains 13 residues. The CDR3 coding sequence is TGTGCCATCACAAACTCCAGGGAAGAGACCCAGTACTTC. Protein: CAITNSREETQYF.

This chain links TRBV7-8 with TRBJ1-4, with a weak D call TRBD1 (5 bases). V was shortened by 5 bases and J by 8 bases, with 15 bases between the two germline ends. This CDR3 region has 14 residues. Per the germline V gene, CDR1 is SGHVS and CDR2 is FQNEAQ. The CDR3 DNA is TGTGCCAGCAGCCGGGGGGTCTTGAGGGAAAAACTGTTTTTT. Amino acids: CASSRGVLREKLFF. The entire variable domain, with the rest obtained from reference TRBV7-8 and TRBJ1-4, is as follows: GAGVSQSPRYKVAKRGQDVALRCDPISGHVSLFWYQQALGQGPEFLTYFQNEAQLDKSGLPSDRFFAERPEGSVSTLKIQRTQQEDSAVYLCASSRGVLREKLFFGSGTQLSVL.

The CDR3 protein is CASSLDRAKNIQYF. CDR3 nucleotide sequence: TGTGCCAGCAGTTTAGACCGGGCCAAAAACATTCAGTACTTC. This chain connects TRBV2 to TRBJ2-4; D remains unclear. CDR1 and CDR2 from the germline V gene are SNHLY and FYNNEI. Between the trimmed V and J ends, which lost 5 bases and 1 base, there was a span of 9 bases. The CDR3 spans 14 residues.

This chain joins TRBV5-1 and TRBJ1-4, with TRBD1 matching over 9 bases. Trimming cost V 4 bases and J 5 bases; bases outside gene matches: 3. Germline V gene sequence: CDR1 SGHRS, CDR2 YFSETQ. CDR3 length equals 14 residues. The CDR3 nucleotides read TGCGCCAGCAGCACCGGACAGGGGAATGAAAAACTGTTTTTT. The encoded protein is CASSTGQGNEKLFF.

This chain connects TRBV11-3 to TRBJ2-1, with 7 nucleotides matching TRBD2. The CDR3 runs 14 residues. The trim removed 1 base at V and 6 bases at J, leaving 3 bases unmatched. CDR1 SGHNT and CDR2 YENEEA come from the germline V gene. The CDR3 loop reads CASSLGGSSNEQFF. Here the CDR3 DNA reads TGTGCCAGCAGCTTAGGCGGGAGTAGCAATGAGCAGTTCTTC.

The chain carries TRBV7-8 and TRBJ2-1; a weak D match, TRBD2 (6 bases). The V gene lost 4 bases and the J gene lost 7 bases, with 23 bases spanning the gap. The CDR3 spans 17 residues. CDR1 is SGHVS, CDR2 FQNEAQ, per germline. The CDR3 spells CASSWDRDFLWGNEQFF. CDR3 DNA: TGTGCCAGCAGCTGGGACCGGGACTTCCTATGGGGGAATGAGCAGTTCTTC. Full variable domain (rest looked up from reference TRBV7-8 and TRBJ2-1): GAGVSQSPRYKVAKRGQDVALRCDPISGHVSLFWYQQALGQGPEFLTYFQNEAQLDKSGLPSDRFFAERPEGSVSTLKIQRTQQEDSAVYLCASSWDRDFLWGNEQFFGPGTRLTVL.

The chain links TRBV18 to TRBJ1-1, with a possible D match to TRBD1 (5 bases). This CDR3 comprises 15 residues. Germline CDR1 reads KGHSH; CDR2 reads LQKENI. The V end lost 6 bases, the J end lost 2 bases, and 16 bases lay between the germline ends. The chain's CDR3 is CASSHLGGENTEAFF. The CDR3 nucleotides are TGTGCCAGCTCCCACCTTGGAGGGGAAAACACTGAAGCTTTCTTT. The whole variable domain, filled in from reference TRBV18 and TRBJ1-1, reads NAGVMQNPRHLVRRRGQEARLRCSPMKGHSHVYWYRQLPEEGLKFMVYLQKENIIDESGMPKERFSAEFPKEGPSILRIQQVVRGDSAAYFCASSHLGGENTEAFFGQGTRLTVV.

This rearrangement joins TRBV2 to TRBJ2-1; 7 bases are a match to TRBD2. CDR1 and CDR2 (germline): SNHLY, FYNNEI. V dropped 3 bases and J dropped 9; count of bases not matched to a gene: 2. This CDR3 is built from 12 residues. The CDR3 sequence is CASSEGGGEQFF. The CDR3 DNA sequence: TGTGCCAGCAGTGAGGGGGGGGGTGAGCAGTTCTTC.

The J gene is TRBJ2-2, the V gene TRBV7-8; possibly TRBD1 for D (5 bases). Germline loops: CDR1 SGHVS, CDR2 FQNEAQ. The CDR3 runs to 17 residues. V lost 4 bases and J lost 5, with 20 bases in between. CDR3 protein: CASSSALAGSWTGELFF. The DNA for the CDR3 is TGTGCCAGCAGCTCAGCATTAGCAGGGTCGTGGACCGGGGAGCTGTTTTTT.

CDR3 loop: CASSPRRGYDTQYF. The CDR3 region has the DNA TGCGCCAGCAGCCCCCGGCGGGGCTACGATACGCAGTATTTT. This chain connects TRBV4-1 to TRBJ2-3; TRBD2 might be the D (6 bases). The V end was cut by 4 bases, the J end by 6 bases, with 14 bases between. This CDR3 comprises 14 residues. CDR1 and CDR2 (germline): MGHRA, YSYEKL.

Details on this clone: This CDR3 is also generated by other DNA sequences in the sample. V gene TRBV5-1 combines with J gene TRBJ2-5; TRBD1 matches 7 bases. The CDR3 is 14 amino acids. Germline V CDR1 and CDR2: SGHRS, YFSETQ. Unmatched junction bases numbered 3, after V lost 2 bases and J lost 2 bases. The CDR3 is CASSFGTAQETQYF. In DNA form, the CDR3 reads TGCGCCAGCAGCTTCGGGACAGCTCAAGAGACCCAGTACTTC.

CDR3 bases: TGTGCCAGTAGTATATTCTTCCAGACTAGGAACGAGCAGTACTTC. It codes for CASSIFFQTRNEQYF. The J gene is TRBJ2-7, the V gene TRBV19, with D tentatively TRBD2 (6 bases). V was clipped by 2 bases and J by 5 bases, with 16 bases between them. The CDR3 length is 15 residues. Germline CDR1 and CDR2: LNHDA and SQIVND (reference sequence).

CDR3 bases: TGTGCCAGCTCACCCCGACAGGTTGGGCAGTACTTC. This sequence encodes CASSPRQVGQYF. This chain joins TRBV18 and TRBJ2-7; D might be TRBD1 (6 bases). Per germline, CDR1 KGHSH and CDR2 LQKENI. The CDR3 runs 12 residues. The V end was cut by 3 bases, the J end by 9 bases, with 12 bases between.

This clone was found once. The genes are TRBV18 and TRBJ1-4; 9 bases align to TRBD1. V lost 3 bases, J lost 8 bases, and 1 base stayed unmatched. Germline assignment: CDR1 KGHSH and CDR2 LQKENI. The CDR3 extends over 13 amino acids. CDR3 in amino acids: CASSPGQGEKLFF. The CDR3 nucleotides are TGTGCCAGCTCACCGGGACAGGGAGAAAAACTGTTTTTT.

This clone was detected once. This chain connects TRBV6-6 to TRBJ1-1, with 9 bases lining up with TRBD1. The junction had 4 bases not matched to a gene; V was cut back by 2 bases and J by 3 bases. CDR1 is MNHNY and CDR2 is SVGAGI in the germline V gene (reference sequence). CDR3 length: 15 amino acids. The CDR3 protein is CASSYGTGIYTEAFF. The CDR3 DNA reads TGTGCCAGCAGTTACGGGACAGGGATTTACACTGAAGCTTTCTTT.

This chain connects TRBV11-3 to TRBJ2-3, with unresolved D. This CDR3 has 14 residues. CDR1 and CDR2 (germline): SGHNT, YENEEA. With 8 bases removed from V and 0 bases from J, the gap between germline ends came to 12 bases. Here the CDR3 reads CASSEGSSTDTQYF. The CDR3 nucleotides read TGTGCCAGCTCAGAAGGGTCTAGCACAGATACGCAGTATTTT. The variable domain in full, completed from reference TRBV11-3 and TRBJ2-3, reads EAGVVQSPRYKIIEKKQPVAFWCNPISGHNTLYWYLQNLGQGPELLIRYENEEAVDDSQLPKDRFSAERLKGVDSTLKIQPAELGDSAVYLCASSEGSSTDTQYFGPGTRLTVL.

This clone was observed a single time. The V and J genes are TRBV23-1 and TRBJ1-5; no reliable D call. TRBV23-1 has ORF status, its function being uncertain. The length of the CDR3 is 14 residues. V was shortened by 2 bases and J by 0 bases, with 5 bases between the two germline ends. Written as DNA, the CDR3 is TGCGCCAGCAGTCAAAGCCCTAGCAATCAGCCCCAGCATTTT. Translation gives CASSQSPSNQPQHF.

V is TRBV28 and J is TRBJ1-1; D is perhaps TRBD1 (5 bases). V was pared by 6 bases and J by 7 bases, with 15 bases between. The CDR3 is 13 residues long. Germline CDR1 MDHEN, CDR2 SYDVKM. The chain's CDR3 is CASRPPGGIEAFF. In DNA form, the CDR3 reads TGTGCCAGCAGGCCCCCGGGGGGGATTGAAGCTTTCTTT.

The chain has TRBV4-1 and TRBJ1-2; D might be TRBD1 (6 bases). The V end was cut by 0 bases, the J end by 4 bases, with 12 bases between. This CDR3 region has 15 residues. The germline V gene has CDR1 MGHRA and CDR2 YSYEKL. For the CDR3, the DNA is TGCGCCAGCAGCCAAGAAGGGGGGACACCCTATGGCTACACCTTC. Translating gives CASSQEGGTPYGYTF.

The rearrangement joins TRBV25-1 to TRBJ1-5, with D maybe TRBD1 (6 bases). The V gene lost 6 bases and the J gene lost 2 bases, with 17 bases spanning the gap. The germline CDR1 and CDR2 sequences are MGHDK and SYGVNS. This CDR3 is built from 16 residues. Here the CDR3 DNA reads TGTGCCAGCAGGGGGGCTGGAGTGGAGGGCAATCAGCCCCAGCATTTT. Translating it yields CASRGAGVEGNQPQHF.

CDR3 amino acids: CASSQAGAVGELFF. CDR3 DNA sequence: TGTGCCAGCAGCCAAGCGGGGGCTGTAGGGGAGCTGTTTTTT. This sequence joins TRBV14 and TRBJ2-2; TRBD1 or TRBD2 may be the D gene (6 bases each). The CDR3 sequence is 14 residues long. The V gene lost 1 base and the J gene lost 8 bases, with 11 bases spanning the gap. Germline V lookup: CDR1 SGHDN, CDR2 FVKESK.